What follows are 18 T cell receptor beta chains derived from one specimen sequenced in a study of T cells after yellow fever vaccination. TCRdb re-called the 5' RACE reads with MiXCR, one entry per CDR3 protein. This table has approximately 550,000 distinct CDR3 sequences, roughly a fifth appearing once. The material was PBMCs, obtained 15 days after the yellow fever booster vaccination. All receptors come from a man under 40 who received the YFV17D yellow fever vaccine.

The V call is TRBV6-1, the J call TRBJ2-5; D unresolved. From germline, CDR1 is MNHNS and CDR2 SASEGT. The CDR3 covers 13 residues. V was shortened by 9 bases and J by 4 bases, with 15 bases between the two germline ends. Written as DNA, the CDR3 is TGTGCCAGTCTCTTCCGGTTCGGAGAGACCCAGTACTTC. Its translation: CASLFRFGETQYF.

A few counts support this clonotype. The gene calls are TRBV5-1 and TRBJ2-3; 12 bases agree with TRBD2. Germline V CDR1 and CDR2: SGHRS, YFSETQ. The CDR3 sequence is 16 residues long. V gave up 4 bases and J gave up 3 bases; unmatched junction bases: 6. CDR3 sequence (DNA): TGCGCCAGCAGCCAAGGACTAGCGGGACGGACAGATACGCAGTATTTT. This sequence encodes CASSQGLAGRTDTQYF.

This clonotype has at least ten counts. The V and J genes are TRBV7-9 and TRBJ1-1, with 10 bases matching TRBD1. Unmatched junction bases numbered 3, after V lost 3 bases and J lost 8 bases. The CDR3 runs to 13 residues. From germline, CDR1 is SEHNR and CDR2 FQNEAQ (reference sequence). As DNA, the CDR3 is TGTGCCAGCAGCTTCGGACAGGGGGAGGAAGCTTTCTTT. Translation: CASSFGQGEEAFF.

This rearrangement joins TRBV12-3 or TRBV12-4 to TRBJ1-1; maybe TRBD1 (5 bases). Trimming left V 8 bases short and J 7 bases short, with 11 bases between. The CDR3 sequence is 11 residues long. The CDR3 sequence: CASGWGGEAFF. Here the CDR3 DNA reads TGTGCCAGCGGTTGGGGGGGTGAAGCTTTCTTT.

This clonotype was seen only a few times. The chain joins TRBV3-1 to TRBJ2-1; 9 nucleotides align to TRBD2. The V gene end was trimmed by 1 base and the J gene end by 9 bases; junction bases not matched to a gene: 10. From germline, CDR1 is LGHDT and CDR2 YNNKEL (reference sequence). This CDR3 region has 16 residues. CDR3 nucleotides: TGTGCCAGCAGCCAAGGGCGGGAGGGCCGATTAGCTGAGCAGTTCTTC. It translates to CASSQGREGRLAEQFF.

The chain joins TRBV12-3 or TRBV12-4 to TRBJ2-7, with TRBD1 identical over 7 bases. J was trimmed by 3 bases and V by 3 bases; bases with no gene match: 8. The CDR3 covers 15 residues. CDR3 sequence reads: CASSFRDSGHYEQYF. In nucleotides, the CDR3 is TGTGCCAGCAGTTTCCGGGACAGTGGCCACTACGAGCAGTACTTC.

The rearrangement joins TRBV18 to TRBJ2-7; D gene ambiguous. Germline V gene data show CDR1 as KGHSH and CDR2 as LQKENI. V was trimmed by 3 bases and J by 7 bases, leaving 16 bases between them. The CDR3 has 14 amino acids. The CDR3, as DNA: TGTGCCAGCTCACCGGAAAGGTTGTCATTGGAGCAGTACTTC. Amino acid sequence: CASSPERLSLEQYF. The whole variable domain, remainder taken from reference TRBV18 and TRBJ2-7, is NAGVMQNPRHLVRRRGQEARLRCSPMKGHSHVYWYRQLPEEGLKFMVYLQKENIIDESGMPKERFSAEFPKEGPSILRIQQVVRGDSAAYFCASSPERLSLEQYFGPGTRLTVT.

Here the CDR3 reads CASSFTGKSYEQYF. The CDR3 nucleotides read TGTGCCAGCAGCTTTACAGGGAAGTCCTACGAGCAGTACTTC. This chain links TRBV7-9 with TRBJ2-7; D might be TRBD1 (6 bases). V was trimmed by 3 bases and J by 1 base, leaving 10 bases between them. Germline CDR1 SEHNR, CDR2 FQNEAQ (reference sequence). The CDR3 totals 14 residues.

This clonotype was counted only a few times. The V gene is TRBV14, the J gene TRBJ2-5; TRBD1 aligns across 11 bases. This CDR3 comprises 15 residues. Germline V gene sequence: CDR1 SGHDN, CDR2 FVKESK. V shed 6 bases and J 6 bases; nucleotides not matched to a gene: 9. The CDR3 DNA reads TGTGCCAGCAGTTCGGGACAGGGGGTGATTCAGACCCAGTACTTC. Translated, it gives CASSSGQGVIQTQYF. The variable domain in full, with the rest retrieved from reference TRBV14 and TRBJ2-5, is EAGVTQFPSHSVIEKGQTVTLRCDPISGHDNLYWYRRVMGKEIKFLLHFVKESKQDESGMPNNRFLAERTGGTYSTLKVQPAELEDSGVYFCASSSGQGVIQTQYFGPGTRLLVL.

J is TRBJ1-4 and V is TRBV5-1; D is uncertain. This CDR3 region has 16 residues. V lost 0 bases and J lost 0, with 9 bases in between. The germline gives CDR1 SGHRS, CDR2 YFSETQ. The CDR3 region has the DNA TGCGCCAGCAGCTTGGGCAGCGTTACAACTAATGAAAAACTGTTTTTT. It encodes CASSLGSVTTNEKLFF.

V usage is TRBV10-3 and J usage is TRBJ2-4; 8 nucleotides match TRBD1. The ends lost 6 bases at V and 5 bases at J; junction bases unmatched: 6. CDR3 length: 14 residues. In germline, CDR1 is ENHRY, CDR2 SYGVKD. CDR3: CAISAGGAENIQYF. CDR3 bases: TGTGCCATCAGCGCAGGGGGCGCGGAAAACATTCAGTACTTC.

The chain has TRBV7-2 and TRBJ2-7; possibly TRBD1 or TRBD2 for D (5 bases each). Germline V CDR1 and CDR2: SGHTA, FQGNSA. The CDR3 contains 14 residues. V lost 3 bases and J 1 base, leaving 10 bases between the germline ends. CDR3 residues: CASSFSEGSYEQYF. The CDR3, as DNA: TGTGCCAGCAGCTTCTCAGAGGGGTCCTACGAGCAGTACTTC.

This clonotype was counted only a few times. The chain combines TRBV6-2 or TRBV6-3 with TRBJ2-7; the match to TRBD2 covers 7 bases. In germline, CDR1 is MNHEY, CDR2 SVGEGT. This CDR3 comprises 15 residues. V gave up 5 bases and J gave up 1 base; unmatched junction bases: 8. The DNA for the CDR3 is TGTGCCAGCAGTCCAACTAGCGAAACTTCCTACGAGCAGTACTTC. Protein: CASSPTSETSYEQYF.

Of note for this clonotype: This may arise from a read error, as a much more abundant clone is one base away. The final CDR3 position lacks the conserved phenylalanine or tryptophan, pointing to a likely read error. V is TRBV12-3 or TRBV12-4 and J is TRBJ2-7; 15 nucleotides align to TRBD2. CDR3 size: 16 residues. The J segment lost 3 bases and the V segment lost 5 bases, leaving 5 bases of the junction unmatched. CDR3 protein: CASSGLAGGQGYEQYL. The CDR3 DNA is TGTGCCAGCAGTGGACTAGCGGGAGGGCAAGGCTACGAGCAGTACTTA.

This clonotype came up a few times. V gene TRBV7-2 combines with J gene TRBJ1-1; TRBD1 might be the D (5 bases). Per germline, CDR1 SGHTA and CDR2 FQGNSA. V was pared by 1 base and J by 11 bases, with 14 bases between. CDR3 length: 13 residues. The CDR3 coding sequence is TGTGCCAGCAGCTTAGAACGACAGACGGCGGCTTTCTTT. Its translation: CASSLERQTAAFF.

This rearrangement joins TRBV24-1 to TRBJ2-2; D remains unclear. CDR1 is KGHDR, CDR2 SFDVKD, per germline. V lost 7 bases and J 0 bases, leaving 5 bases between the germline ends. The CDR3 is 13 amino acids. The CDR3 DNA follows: TGTGCCACCAGGGACCCGAACACCGGGGAGCTGTTTTTT. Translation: CATRDPNTGELFF.

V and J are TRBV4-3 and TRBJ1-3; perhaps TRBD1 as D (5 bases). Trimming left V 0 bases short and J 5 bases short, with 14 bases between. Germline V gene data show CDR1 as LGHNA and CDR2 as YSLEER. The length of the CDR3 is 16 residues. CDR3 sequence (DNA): TGCGCCAGCAGCCAAGATCAGGGATCTTTTAGAAACACCATATATTTT. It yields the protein CASSQDQGSFRNTIYF.

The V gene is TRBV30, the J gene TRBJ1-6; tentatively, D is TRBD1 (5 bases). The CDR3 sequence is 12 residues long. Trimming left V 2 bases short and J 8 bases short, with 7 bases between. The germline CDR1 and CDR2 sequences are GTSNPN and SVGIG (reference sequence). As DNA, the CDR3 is TGTGCCTGGAGTTCACAGGATTCACCCCTCCACTTT. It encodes CAWSSQDSPLHF.